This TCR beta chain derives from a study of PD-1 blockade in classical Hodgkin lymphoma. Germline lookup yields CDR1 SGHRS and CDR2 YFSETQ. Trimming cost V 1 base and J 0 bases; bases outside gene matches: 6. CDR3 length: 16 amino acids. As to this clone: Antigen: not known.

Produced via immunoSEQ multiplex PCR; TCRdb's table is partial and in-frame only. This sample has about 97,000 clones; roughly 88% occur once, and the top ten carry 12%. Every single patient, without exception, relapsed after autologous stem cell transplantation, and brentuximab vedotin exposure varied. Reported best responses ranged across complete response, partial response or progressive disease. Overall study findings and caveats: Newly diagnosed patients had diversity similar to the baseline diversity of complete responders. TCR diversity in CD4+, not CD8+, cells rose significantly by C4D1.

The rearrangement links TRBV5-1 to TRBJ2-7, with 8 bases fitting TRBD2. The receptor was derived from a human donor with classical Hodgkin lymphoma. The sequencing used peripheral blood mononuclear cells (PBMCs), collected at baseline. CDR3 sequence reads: CASSLQPGGSSYEQYF. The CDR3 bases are TGCGCCAGCAGCTTGCAGCCGGGGGGGAGCTCCTACGAGCAGTACTTC.